The text below deals with one T cell receptor (beta chain). This sample was taken from a study of shared clonotypes between healthy human individuals. Authors' processing steps: Owing to the provision of junction-only sequences devoid of quality scores by immunoSEQ, filtering differed. Sequencing used immunoSEQ multiplex PCR; TCRdb keeps in-frame clones, though not all of them. For V, J and clone size, that table is used; D and trimming come from the DNA. The profile shows millions of clones, roughly 96% of them singletons. Per the germline V gene, CDR1 is LNHDA and CDR2 is SQIVND (reference sequence). Trimming at V came to 2 bases and at J to 6 bases, leaving 3 bases not matched to a gene. The CDR3 extends over 13 amino acids.

This TCR was recovered from a man between 18 and 35 years old in good health. The chain uses TRBV19 and TRBJ1-1, with 7 positions matching TRBD1. The specimen was naive CD4+ T cells sorted from blood. Subset meaning: CD45RA+ positively selected. This CDR3 is CASSITGESEAFF. CDR3 in DNA: TGTGCCAGTAGTATAACAGGGGAGTCTGAAGCTTTCTTT.